This T cell receptor beta chain was captured by sequencing in a study of T cells in Graves' hyperthyroidism and ophthalmopathy. The CDR3 loop spans 13 amino acids. V was clipped by 7 bases and J by 1 base, with 7 bases between them. Germline-derived CDR1 and CDR2 are LNHDA and SQIVND (reference sequence). RNA transcripts yielded amplified TCR beta CDR3 regions. A first-round RT-PCR of the TCR CDR3 used the HTBI primer set. TCRdb passed the multiplex PCR reads through MiXCR, listing each CDR3 protein once. The sample consists of 550,000 to 800,000 distinct CDR3 sequences, roughly 17% of them appearing once.

This TCR was sampled from a man between 18 and 29 years old with Graves' hyperthyroidism. The sequenced material came from blood. V is TRBV19 and J is TRBJ2-2; D not certain. For the CDR3, the DNA is TGTGCCAGTACCCTGTGGAACACCGGGGAGCTGTTTTTT. Protein product: CASTLWNTGELFF.